This is a list of T cell receptor beta chains from one sample in a study of post-analysis software for immune sequencing data. TCRdb re-analysed the PCR reads in MiXCR, keeping a single row per CDR3 protein. Altogether 750,000 to 950,000 distinct CDR3 sequences are present, just over 45% being singletons, with the ten largest covering over 4.5%. The material sequenced was blood. The receptors derive from a girl aged 10 to 17 with multiple sclerosis. Each CDR3 is given with its conserved first and last residue. Each record gives: clone size, D gene, J gene, V gene, CDR3 protein, CDR3 DNA. D genes are given only for firm matches. Size is stated for part of the rows, as once, few or many counts, or as a class when the clone is expanded.

clone size: NA; D gene: NA; J gene: TRBJ2-5; V gene: TRBV29-1; CDR3 protein: CSVVGFGVGQETQYF; CDR3 DNA: TGCAGCGTTGTCGGTTTTGGGGTAGGGCAAGAGACCCAGTACTTC
clone size: few; D gene: NA; J gene: TRBJ2-3; V gene: TRBV10-3; CDR3 protein: CAISESRINTDTQYF; CDR3 DNA: TGTGCCATCAGTGAGTCGCGGATAAACACAGATACGCAGTATTTT
clone size: NA; D gene: NA; J gene: TRBJ2-6; V gene: TRBV24-1; CDR3 protein: CATSDASSSGANVLTF; CDR3 DNA: TGTGCCACCAGTGATGCTTCGAGCTCTGGGGCCAACGTCCTGACTTTC
clone size: NA; D gene: NA; J gene: TRBJ2-7; V gene: TRBV20-1; CDR3 protein: CSAETGPAAPEQYF; CDR3 DNA: TGCAGTGCCGAAACGGGACCGGCGGCCCCCGAGCAGTACTTC
clone size: once; D gene: TRBD2; J gene: TRBJ2-1; V gene: TRBV20-1; CDR3 protein: CSARRPPSGVNEQFF; CDR3 DNA: TGCAGTGCTAGACGCCCCCCTAGCGGAGTCAATGAGCAGTTCTTC
clone size: NA; D gene: NA; J gene: TRBJ1-2; V gene: TRBV7-9; CDR3 protein: CASSSRSGYGYTF; CDR3 DNA: TGTGCCAGCAGCTCTAGAAGCGGCTATGGCTACACCTTC
clone size: NA; D gene: NA; J gene: TRBJ2-5; V gene: TRBV20-1; CDR3 protein: CSATVLETQYF; CDR3 DNA: TGCAGTGCTACAGTCCTAGAGACCCAGTACTTC
clone size: NA; D gene: NA; J gene: TRBJ2-7; V gene: TRBV12-3/TRBV12-4; CDR3 protein: CASSLSGLATVDHKYF; CDR3 DNA: TGTGCCAGCAGTTTAAGTGGTCTAGCGACAGTCGACCACAAGTACTTC
clone size: many; D gene: TRBD1; J gene: TRBJ2-3; V gene: TRBV7-9; CDR3 protein: CASSSRDRVPDTQYF; CDR3 DNA: TGTGCCAGCAGCTCCCGGGACAGGGTCCCAGATACGCAGTATTTT
clone size: NA; D gene: TRBD1; J gene: TRBJ1-1; V gene: TRBV10-3; CDR3 protein: CAISPDRGGYTEAFF; CDR3 DNA: TGTGCCATCAGTCCGGACAGGGGGGGGTACACTGAAGCTTTCTTT
clone size: NA; D gene: NA; J gene: TRBJ2-6; V gene: TRBV15; CDR3 protein: CATSRVKRGGANVRTF; CDR3 DNA: TGTGCCACCAGCAGAGTCAAGCGCGGTGGGGCCAACGTCCGGACTTTC
clone size: NA; D gene: NA; J gene: TRBJ2-7; V gene: TRBV15; CDR3 protein: CATSSLTGSYEQYF; CDR3 DNA: TGTGCCACCAGCAGCCTGACGGGCTCCTACGAGCAGTACTTC
clone size: NA; D gene: TRBD2; J gene: TRBJ2-5; V gene: TRBV11-2; CDR3 protein: CASSPTWGASGRAFATQYF; CDR3 DNA: TGTGCCAGCAGCCCGACCTGGGGGGCTAGCGGGAGGGCGTTTGCGACCCAGTACTTC
clone size: NA; D gene: TRBD2; J gene: TRBJ2-5; V gene: TRBV20-1; CDR3 protein: CSASHGTSGQETQYF; CDR3 DNA: TGCAGTGCTAGCCACGGGACTAGCGGCCAAGAGACCCAGTACTTC
clone size: NA; D gene: TRBD2; J gene: TRBJ2-4; V gene: TRBV5-5; CDR3 protein: CASSEGVGLADKKNIQYF; CDR3 DNA: TGTGCCAGCAGCGAAGGCGTCGGTCTAGCGGATAAGAAAAACATTCAGTACTTC
clone size: NA; D gene: TRBD1; J gene: TRBJ2-3; V gene: TRBV6-5; CDR3 protein: CASGQADTQYF; CDR3 DNA: TGTGCCAGCGGACAGGCAGATACGCAGTATTTT
clone size: NA; D gene: TRBD2; J gene: TRBJ2-5; V gene: TRBV29-1; CDR3 protein: CSVEDPQAGAGETQYF; CDR3 DNA: TGCAGCGTTGAAGACCCTCAAGCGGGAGCGGGGGAGACCCAGTACTTC
clone size: NA; D gene: TRBD2; J gene: TRBJ2-7; V gene: TRBV7-9; CDR3 protein: CASSLSGLAGGGSHEQYF; CDR3 DNA: TGTGCCAGCAGCTTATCTGGACTAGCGGGAGGGGGTTCCCACGAGCAGTACTTC
clone size: few; D gene: NA; J gene: TRBJ2-7; V gene: TRBV27; CDR3 protein: CASSPTSSPYEQYF; CDR3 DNA: TGTGCCAGCAGCCCCACTAGTTCCCCCTACGAGCAGTACTTC
clone size: few; D gene: NA; J gene: TRBJ2-7; V gene: TRBV7-9; CDR3 protein: CASSLDGGLYYEQYF; CDR3 DNA: TGTGCCAGCAGCTTAGATGGGGGACTTTACTACGAGCAGTACTTC
clone size: NA; D gene: TRBD2; J gene: TRBJ2-1; V gene: TRBV7-6; CDR3 protein: CASSEGGTSGASSYNEQFF; CDR3 DNA: TGTGCCAGCAGTGAAGGGGGGACTAGCGGGGCGAGCTCCTACAATGAGCAGTTCTTC
clone size: NA; D gene: NA; J gene: TRBJ2-1; V gene: TRBV4-2; CDR3 protein: CASSQDLGAGEQFF; CDR3 DNA: TGTGCCAGCAGCCAAGATCTGGGAGCAGGAGAGCAGTTCTTC
clone size: many; D gene: NA; J gene: TRBJ2-7; V gene: TRBV7-9; CDR3 protein: CASTDLGPYEQYF; CDR3 DNA: TGTGCCAGCACCGACCTTGGCCCCTACGAGCAGTACTTC
clone size: NA; D gene: TRBD1; J gene: TRBJ1-5; V gene: TRBV3-1; CDR3 protein: CTSSQEPTGNQPQHF; CDR3 DNA: TGTACCAGCAGCCAAGAGCCGACAGGGAACCAGCCCCAGCATTTT
clone size: NA; D gene: TRBD2; J gene: TRBJ2-3; V gene: TRBV20-1; CDR3 protein: CSARVSVAGVSDTQYF; CDR3 DNA: TGCAGTGCTAGAGTATCGGTAGCGGGAGTTTCAGATACGCAGTATTTT
clone size: NA; D gene: TRBD2; J gene: TRBJ2-1; V gene: TRBV7-3; CDR3 protein: CASSSQTSGRDNEQFF; CDR3 DNA: TGTGCCAGCAGCTCCCAAACTAGCGGGAGAGACAATGAGCAGTTCTTC
clone size: few; D gene: NA; J gene: TRBJ2-5; V gene: TRBV19; CDR3 protein: CASSFEGDQETQYF; CDR3 DNA: TGTGCCAGTAGCTTCGAAGGAGATCAAGAGACCCAGTACTTC
clone size: NA; D gene: TRBD1; J gene: TRBJ2-1; V gene: TRBV7-9; CDR3 protein: CASSLGHPGQGYYNEQFF; CDR3 DNA: TGTGCCAGCAGCTTAGGGCATCCGGGACAGGGATACTACAATGAGCAGTTCTTC
clone size: NA; D gene: NA; J gene: TRBJ2-5; V gene: TRBV7-2; CDR3 protein: CASSHVKGTQETQYF; CDR3 DNA: TGTGCCAGCAGCCATGTCAAGGGGACACAAGAGACCCAGTACTTC
clone size: NA; D gene: NA; J gene: TRBJ1-5; V gene: TRBV27; CDR3 protein: CASTPSRGNQPQHF; CDR3 DNA: TGTGCCAGCACCCCATCGCGCGGGAATCAGCCCCAGCATTTT
clone size: few; D gene: NA; J gene: TRBJ2-5; V gene: TRBV12-3/TRBV12-4; CDR3 protein: CASSLSPEETQYF; CDR3 DNA: TGTGCCAGCAGTTTAAGTCCCGAGGAGACCCAGTACTTC
clone size: few; D gene: NA; J gene: TRBJ2-5; V gene: TRBV4-1; CDR3 protein: CASSFGDLVQETQYF; CDR3 DNA: TGCGCCAGCAGCTTCGGTGACCTAGTCCAAGAGACCCAGTACTTC
clone size: NA; D gene: TRBD2; J gene: TRBJ2-3; V gene: TRBV6-1; CDR3 protein: CASGLARATDTQYF; CDR3 DNA: TGTGCCTCTGGACTAGCTAGGGCGACAGATACGCAGTATTTT
clone size: many; D gene: NA; J gene: TRBJ2-7; V gene: TRBV6-5; CDR3 protein: CASSYSPVGYYEQYF; CDR3 DNA: TGTGCCAGCAGTTACTCACCGGTCGGATACTACGAGCAGTACTTC
clone size: NA; D gene: NA; J gene: TRBJ1-1; V gene: TRBV25-1; CDR3 protein: CASSEWTVGTEAFF; CDR3 DNA: TGTGCCAGCAGTGAATGGACAGTGGGCACTGAAGCTTTCTTT
clone size: few; D gene: NA; J gene: TRBJ2-7; V gene: TRBV5-6; CDR3 protein: CASNWAPAAGYEQYF; CDR3 DNA: TGTGCCAGCAATTGGGCGCCGGCAGCCGGCTACGAGCAGTACTTC
clone size: many; D gene: NA; J gene: TRBJ2-7; V gene: TRBV12-3/TRBV12-4; CDR3 protein: CASSRDRSYEQYF; CDR3 DNA: TGTGCCAGCAGCCGAGACAGGTCGTACGAGCAGTACTTC
clone size: NA; D gene: TRBD1; J gene: TRBJ2-7; V gene: TRBV4-1; CDR3 protein: CASSQTTGTGGHEQYF; CDR3 DNA: TGCGCCAGCAGCCAAACTACCGGGACAGGGGGCCACGAGCAGTACTTC